This T cell receptor beta chain was observed in a study of blood T cells in healthy people across ages. Alongside a J-beta primer mix, a sample-barcoded 5' primer served in a second PCR lasting roughly 7 to 11 cycles. Tags on each cDNA molecule came from a template-switch adaptor with 12 random nucleotides. TCRdb reanalysed the 5' RACE reads using MiXCR and keeps one entry per CDR3 protein. The sample shows fewer than 900,000 distinct CDR3 sequences, more than 40% of them seen only once. This clonotype occurred once. The material sequenced was blood. The clonotype comes from a woman aged 55-69 years in good health.

The CDR3 here is CASSGRTSLSYEQYF. The CDR3 DNA sequence: TGTGCCAGCAGCGGACGGACTAGCCTCTCCTACGAGCAGTACTTC. The chain recombines TRBV9 with TRBJ2-7; 8 positions match TRBD2. Germline V gives CDR1 SGDLS, CDR2 YYNGEE. The CDR3 has 15 amino acids. Trimming removed 3 bases from V and 0 bases from J; junction bases left unmatched: 5. Combining the CDR3 with reference TRBV9 and TRBJ2-7 gives the whole variable domain DSGVTQTPKHLITATGQRVTLRCSPRSGDLSVYWYQQSLDQGLQFLIQYYNGEERAKGNILERFSAQQFPDLHSELNLSSLELGDSALYFCASSGRTSLSYEQYFGPGTRLTVT.